These T cell receptor beta chains were read from a single sample in a study of OX40 agonist ivuxolimab in advanced cancers. The repertoire was sequenced with immunoSEQ multiplex PCR; TCRdb's copy has only in-frame clones and lacks some. The sample holds fewer than 55,000 clones, about 90% seen once. The material was CD4+ or CD8+ T cells sorted from blood, obtained in a trial of the OX40 agonist ivuxolimab. Receptor source: an adult with an advanced solid tumor such as melanoma, head and neck, liver or kidney cancer. Both conserved end residues are part of each CDR3. The D gene is left open where the match is weak. The size entry is marked missing in some rows and otherwise reads once, few, many or a size class.

D gene,clone size,V gene,J gene,CDR3 DNA,CDR3 protein
NA,NA,TRBV7-2,TRBJ1-2,TGTGCCAGCAGCTTAGGAGGGGAGGGGCGCGGCTATGGCTACACCTTC,CASSLGGEGRGYGYTF
NA,NA,TRBV6-5,TRBJ2-7,TGTGCCAGCAGCCTGGCGACTGGGGACTCCTACGAGCAGTACTTC,CASSLATGDSYEQYF
NA,few,TRBV19,TRBJ2-3,TGTGCCAGTAGGGGGGCCCAGCAGGGGTCGAGAGATACGCAGTATTTT,CASRGAQQGSRDTQYF
TRBD1,NA,TRBV6-1,TRBJ1-1,TGTGCCAGCAGTGAAGCTGGACAGGGGTGGACTGAAGCTTTCTTT,CASSEAGQGWTEAFF
NA,NA,TRBV11-2,TRBJ1-5,TGTGCCAGCAGCGCAAGGAGTCATCAGCCCCAGCATTTT,CASSARSHQPQHF
NA,NA,TRBV9,TRBJ1-5,TGTGCCAGCAGCGCAGGGGTCTATAGCAATCAGCCCCAGCATTTT,CASSAGVYSNQPQHF
TRBD1,NA,TRBV19,TRBJ1-2,TGTGCCAGTAGTATCATGGCAGGGGGCTATGGCTACACCTTC,CASSIMAGGYGYTF
NA,NA,TRBV18,TRBJ2-5,TGTGCCAGCTCACCTTCCGGCCAAGAGACCCAGTACTTC,CASSPSGQETQYF
NA,NA,TRBV5-4,TRBJ2-2,TGTGCCAGCAGCAGGGCCCTGACCGGGGAGCTGTTTTTT,CASSRALTGELFF
NA,NA,TRBV10-2,TRBJ2-7,TGCGCCAGCGTAAATAACCGGGATTCAAGTCGGTTTCGCGAGCAGTACTTC,CASVNNRDSSRFREQYF